Listed below are T cell receptor beta chains from one sample, sequenced in a study of T cell responses to AZD1222 COVID-19 vaccine. Libraries were prepared by immunoSEQ multiplex PCR; TCRdb keeps only in-frame clonotypes and omits some of them. The data contain fewer than 200,000 clones, 85% to 95% of them singletons. The source material was peripheral blood, sampled on day 0 of AZD1222 vaccination. Receptor source: an adult in good health. CDR3s include the opening cysteine and the closing phenylalanine or tryptophan. The D gene is left open where the match is weak. Expanded clones are given a class, and other clones once, few, many or no size at all.

d_call,v_call,j_call,clone_size,cdr3_nt,cdr3_aa
.,TRBV2,TRBJ2-7,few,TGTGCCAGCCCTGGGGGCAGGGAGCGAAACGAGCAGTACTTC,CASPGGRERNEQYF
.,TRBV30,TRBJ1-6,.,TGTGCCTGGAAGGATGGGCCGGCCGTTTCACCCCTCCACTTT,CAWKDGPAVSPLHF
.,TRBV7-9,TRBJ2-3,.,TGTGCCAGCAGCTACTCGGCTGGGACGAACCGCCGGCAGTCGCAGTATTTT,CASSYSAGTNRRQSQYF
TRBD2,TRBV5-4,TRBJ2-5,.,TGTGCCAGCAGCTTGCGGGGGGGGGAGACCCAGTACTTC,CASSLRGGETQYF
TRBD2,TRBV3-1/TRBV3-2,TRBJ2-5,.,TGTGCCAGCAGCCAAGATCTAGCGGGGGGGCGAGAGACCCAGTACTTC,CASSQDLAGGRETQYF
.,TRBV3-1/TRBV3-2,TRBJ2-3,.,TGTGCCACCTCAGCTGCGGGGCATACGCAGTATTTT,CATSAAGHTQYF
.,TRBV2,TRBJ1-1,.,TGTGCCACCCCTGACACTGAAGCTTTCTTT,CATPDTEAFF
.,TRBV3-1/TRBV3-2,TRBJ2-5,.,TGTGCCAGCACCTTGGAAGGTGAGGAAACCCAGTACTTC,CASTLEGEETQYF
.,TRBV30,TRBJ2-7,.,TGTGCCTGGACCCGGATGGGCGAGCAGTACTTC,CAWTRMGEQYF
TRBD1,TRBV10-3,TRBJ2-6,.,TGTGCCATCGCCGGACAGGGGAACTCAGGGGCCAACGTCCTGACTTTC,CAIAGQGNSGANVLTF
TRBD1,TRBV30,TRBJ1-5,few,TGTGCCTGGGGGACAGGGTCTTATCAGCCCCAGCATTTT,CAWGTGSYQPQHF
TRBD1,TRBV19,TRBJ1-3,.,TGTGCCAGTAGCATGGGACAGCGGATAAACACCATATATTTT,CASSMGQRINTIYF
.,TRBV27,TRBJ1-5,.,TGTGCCAGCAGTTTAGGGGTGACCGGCAATCAGCCCCAGCATTTT,CASSLGVTGNQPQHF
.,TRBV5-1,TRBJ2-3,.,TGCGCCAGCAGCTTGGCCCCTGGAGATACGCAGTATTTT,CASSLAPGDTQYF
.,TRBV7-2,TRBJ1-3,few,TGTGCCAGCAGCCGTCGCTCTGGAAACACCATATATTTT,CASSRRSGNTIYF
.,TRBV30,TRBJ1-5,.,TGTGCCTGGAGTGTGTCCACCCCCGAGGGCTATAGCAATCAGCCCCAGCATTTT,CAWSVSTPEGYSNQPQHF
.,TRBV4-1,TRBJ1-5,.,TGCGCCAGCAGCCCTATACTCGGGACAAATAGCAATCAGCCCCAGCATTTT,CASSPILGTNSNQPQHF
.,TRBV4-1,TRBJ2-2,.,TGCGCCAGCAGCCAAGACCGGGACTCAGATGCCCGCGGGGAGCTGTTTTTT,CASSQDRDSDARGELFF
.,TRBV29-1,TRBJ1-6,.,TGCAGCGTTCGGAATGACAATTCACCCCTCCACTTT,CSVRNDNSPLHF
.,TRBV6-1,TRBJ1-5,.,TGTGCCAGCAGTGGACAGATCCTGAGGATAGCAAATCAGCCCCAGCATTTT,CASSGQILRIANQPQHF
.,TRBV28,TRBJ1-4,.,TGTGCCAGCAGTACCCCCGGGGGAAATAATGAAAAACTGTTTTTT,CASSTPGGNNEKLFF
TRBD1,TRBV5-1,TRBJ1-3,.,TGCGCCAGCAGCTTGCAGGGGGGCTCTGGAAACACCATATATTTT,CASSLQGGSGNTIYF
.,TRBV9,TRBJ1-6,.,TGTGCCAGCAGCGTAGCATGGAAAGATTCACCCCTCCACTTT,CASSVAWKDSPLHF
.,TRBV5-1,TRBJ1-3,.,TGCGCCAGCAGTCCAATCTCTGGAAACACCATATATTTT,CASSPISGNTIYF
.,TRBV7-2,TRBJ2-1,.,TGTGCCAGCAGCTTAGGCGAGGCCCACAATGAGCAGTTCTTC,CASSLGEAHNEQFF
.,TRBV10-2,TRBJ1-3,.,TGCGCCAGCAGTGAGGTTCCGGGTAGCTCTGGAAACACCATATATTTT,CASSEVPGSSGNTIYF
TRBD1,TRBV27,TRBJ2-7,.,TGTGCCAGCAGTAAGGGGACAGGGTCCCTCTCCTACGAGCAGTACTTC,CASSKGTGSLSYEQYF
.,TRBV5-1,TRBJ1-5,.,TGCGCCAGCAGCTTGGACGTGGGCAATCAGCCCCAGCATTTT,CASSLDVGNQPQHF
.,TRBV23-1,TRBJ1-5,.,TGCGCCAGCAGTCACAACGCAATAGGCAACAATCAGCCCCAGCATTTT,CASSHNAIGNNQPQHF
.,TRBV15,TRBJ1-5,.,TGTGCCACCAGCACAGAAGTGACATATGGCAATCAGCCCCAGCATTTT,CATSTEVTYGNQPQHF
.,TRBV9,TRBJ1-1,.,TGTGCCAGCAGCGCAGGACAACTACCTGAAGCTTTCTTT,CASSAGQLPEAFF
.,TRBV4-3,TRBJ1-2,.,TGCGCCAGCAGCCAAGATCAGGGCAGGGAAGGAGGCTACACCTTC,CASSQDQGREGGYTF
TRBD1,TRBV7-8,TRBJ1-2,.,TGTGCCAGCAGCCCGGGCCCCCGGGACAGGGAAAGAGGGGGTGGCTACACCTTC,CASSPGPRDRERGGGYTF
TRBD1,TRBV29-1,TRBJ1-1,.,TGCAGCGTTGAAGAAGTGGGGACAGGGGGAATTGCCACTGAAGCTTTCTTT,CSVEEVGTGGIATEAFF
.,TRBV5-4,TRBJ1-2,.,TGTGCCAGCAGCTCCCCCGCAGGGGAAATATCGGGCTACACCTTC,CASSSPAGEISGYTF
.,TRBV6-5,TRBJ2-6,once,TGTGCCAGCAGTTACGGGGGGGCCAACGTCCTGACTTTC,CASSYGGANVLTF
TRBD1,TRBV7-3,TRBJ2-7,.,TGTGCCAGCAGTTTAGGGCCGACAGGGTACGAGCAGTACTTC,CASSLGPTGYEQYF
TRBD1,TRBV9,TRBJ1-2,once,TGTGCCAGCAGCGCGGGACAGGGCGATGGCTACACCTTC,CASSAGQGDGYTF
.,TRBV4-3,TRBJ1-3,.,TGCGCCAGCAGCCAAGAGAACCCGAGAGTCTCCTCTGGAAACACCATATATTTT,CASSQENPRVSSGNTIYF
.,TRBV15,TRBJ1-4,.,TGTGCCACCAGCAGAACAGGGTTTGGTGAAAAACTGTTTTTT,CATSRTGFGEKLFF
TRBD1,TRBV5-1,TRBJ1-4,.,TGCGCCAGCAGCTTTCGGGAGGGGGCGGATGAAAAACTGTTTTTT,CASSFREGADEKLFF
TRBD1,TRBV7-2,TRBJ2-1,.,TGTGCCAGCAGCCAGGGGGCGTCAGGGGGCAATGAGCAGTTCTTC,CASSQGASGGNEQFF
.,TRBV4-1,TRBJ1-5,.,TGCGCCAGCAGCCCTTACGACAATAGCAATCAGCCCCAGCATTTT,CASSPYDNSNQPQHF